This TCR beta chain is drawn from a study of blood T cell repertoires in COVID-19. About the research overall: PBMCs, B-cell-depleted T cells, or T cells provided the cDNA or gDNA that made up the material.

The germline V gene encodes CDR1 SEHNR and CDR2 FQNEAQ (reference sequence). The germline V and J ends were trimmed by 5 bases and 1 base, with 8 bases remaining between them. The CDR3 extends over 13 amino acids. Original data processing: Amplification of reference gene primers provided the estimated nucleated cell counts. The protocol was immunoSEQ multiplex PCR, while the TCRdb copy is restricted to in-frame clones and leaves out a portion. That table supplies the V and J calls and clone size; D and trimming were determined from the DNA. Among 99,000 or so clones, about 90% were seen once, and the ten largest hold about 2%.

The V and J genes are TRBV7-9 and TRBJ1-1; D unresolved. This receptor was identified in a man aged 50 to 60 with COVID-19, enrolled during active disease. Sequencing was done on a sample of peripheral blood. CDR3 bases: TGTGCCAGCAGCCCCTGGGCGAACACTGAAGCTTTCTTT. This translates into CASSPWANTEAFF.